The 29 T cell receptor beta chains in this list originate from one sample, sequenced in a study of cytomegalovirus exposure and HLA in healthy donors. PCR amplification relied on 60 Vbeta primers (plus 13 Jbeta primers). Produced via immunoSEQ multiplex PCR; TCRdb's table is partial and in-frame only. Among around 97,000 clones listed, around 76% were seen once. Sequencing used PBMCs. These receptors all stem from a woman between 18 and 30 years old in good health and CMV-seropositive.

The CDR3 DNA reads TGTGCCACCAGCCCTCGGACAGGCCAAAATGAAAAACTGTTTTTT. Translated, it gives CATSPRTGQNEKLFF. This rearrangement joins TRBV15 to TRBJ1-4; 7 bases match TRBD1. V gave up 5 bases and J gave up 5 bases; unmatched junction bases: 8. Germline V gives CDR1 LNHNV, CDR2 YYDKDF (reference sequence). The CDR3 consists of 15 residues. The full variable domain, completed using reference TRBV15 and TRBJ1-4, is DAMVIQNPRYQVTQFGKPVTLSCSQTLNHNVMYWYQQKSSQAPKLLFHYYDKDFNNEADTPDNFQSRRPNTSFCFLDIRSPGLGDTAMYLCATSPRTGQNEKLFFGSGTQLSVL.

DNA for the CDR3: TGCGCCAGCAGCCAAGCCCCAGGGGCGAGGACTGAAGCTTTCTTT. Translated, it gives CASSQAPGARTEAFF. The gene calls are TRBV4-1 and TRBJ1-1, with D possibly matching TRBD1 (6 bases). Germline V CDR1 and CDR2: MGHRA, YSYEKL. The CDR3 contains 15 residues. Trimming took 1 base from V and 5 from J, leaving 14 bases between them.

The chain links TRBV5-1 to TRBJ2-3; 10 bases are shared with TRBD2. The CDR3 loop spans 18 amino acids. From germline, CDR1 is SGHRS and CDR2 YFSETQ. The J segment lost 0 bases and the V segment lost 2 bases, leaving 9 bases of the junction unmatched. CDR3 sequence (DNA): TGCGCCAGCAGCTTAAAGGGACTAGCGTATCCTAGCACAGATACGCAGTATTTT. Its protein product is CASSLKGLAYPSTDTQYF.

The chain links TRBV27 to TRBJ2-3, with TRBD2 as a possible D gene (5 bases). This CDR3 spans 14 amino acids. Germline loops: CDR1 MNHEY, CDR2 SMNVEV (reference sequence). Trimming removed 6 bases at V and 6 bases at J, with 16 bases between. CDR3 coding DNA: TGTGCCAGCAGGACCCTAGCAGTCCAGGATACGCAGTATTTT. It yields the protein CASRTLAVQDTQYF.

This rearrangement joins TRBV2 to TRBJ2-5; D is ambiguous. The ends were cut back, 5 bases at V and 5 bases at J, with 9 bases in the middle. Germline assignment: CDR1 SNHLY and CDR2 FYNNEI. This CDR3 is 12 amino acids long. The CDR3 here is CASSLVRETQYF. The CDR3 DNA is TGTGCCAGCAGTCTAGTGCGGGAGACCCAGTACTTC.

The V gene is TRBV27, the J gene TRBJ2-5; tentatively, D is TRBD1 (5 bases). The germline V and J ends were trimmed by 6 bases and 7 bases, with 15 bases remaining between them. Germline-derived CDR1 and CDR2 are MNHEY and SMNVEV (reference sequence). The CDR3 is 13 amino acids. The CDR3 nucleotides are TGTGCCAGCAGGTCAGGGATTTGGGGGACCCAGTACTTC. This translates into CASRSGIWGTQYF.

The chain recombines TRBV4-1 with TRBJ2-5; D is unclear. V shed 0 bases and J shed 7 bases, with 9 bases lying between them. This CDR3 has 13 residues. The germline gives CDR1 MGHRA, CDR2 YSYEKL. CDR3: CASSQEAYRTQYF. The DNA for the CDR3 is TGCGCCAGCAGCCAAGAGGCTTATCGGACCCAGTACTTC.

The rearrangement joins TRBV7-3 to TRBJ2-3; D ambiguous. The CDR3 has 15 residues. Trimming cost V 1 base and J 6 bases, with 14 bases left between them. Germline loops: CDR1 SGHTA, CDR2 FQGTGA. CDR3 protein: CASSLRAHSSDTQYF. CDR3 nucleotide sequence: TGTGCCAGCAGCTTAAGGGCTCATTCTTCCGATACGCAGTATTTT. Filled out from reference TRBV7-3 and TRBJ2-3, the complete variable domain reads GAGVSQTPSNKVTEKGKYVELRCDPISGHTALYWYRQSLGQGPEFLIYFQGTGAADDSGLPNDRFFAVRPEGSVSTLKIQRTERGDSAVYLCASSLRAHSSDTQYFGPGTRLTVL.

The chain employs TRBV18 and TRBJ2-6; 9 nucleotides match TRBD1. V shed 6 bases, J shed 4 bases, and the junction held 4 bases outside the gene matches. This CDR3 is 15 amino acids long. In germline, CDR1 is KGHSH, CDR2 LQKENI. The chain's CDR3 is CASSRTGEGANVLTF. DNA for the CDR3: TGTGCCAGCTCCAGGACAGGGGAAGGGGCCAACGTCCTGACTTTC. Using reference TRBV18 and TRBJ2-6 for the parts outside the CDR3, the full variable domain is NAGVMQNPRHLVRRRGQEARLRCSPMKGHSHVYWYRQLPEEGLKFMVYLQKENIIDESGMPKERFSAEFPKEGPSILRIQQVVRGDSAAYFCASSRTGEGANVLTFGAGSRLTVL.

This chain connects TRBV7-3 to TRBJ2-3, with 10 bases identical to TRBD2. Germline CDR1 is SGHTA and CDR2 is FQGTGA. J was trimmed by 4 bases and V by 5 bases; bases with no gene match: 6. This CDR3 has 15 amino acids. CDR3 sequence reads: CASSRLAGAADTQYF. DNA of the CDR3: TGTGCCAGCAGCCGTCTAGCGGGGGCGGCAGATACGCAGTATTTT.

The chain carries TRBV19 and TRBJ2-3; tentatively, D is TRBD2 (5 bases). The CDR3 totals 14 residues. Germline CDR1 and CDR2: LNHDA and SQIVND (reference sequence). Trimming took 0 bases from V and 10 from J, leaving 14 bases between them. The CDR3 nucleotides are TGTGCCAGTAGTATAGATAGGGCGAGGGATCCGCAGTATTTT. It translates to CASSIDRARDPQYF.

The CDR3 nucleotides read TGTGCCAGTAGTGCCCGGACTAGCGGGGGGGCCCCGGCCTACAATGAGCAGTTCTTC. This codes for CASSARTSGGAPAYNEQFF. The genes are TRBV19 and TRBJ2-1, with 15 bases fitting TRBD2. From germline, CDR1 is LNHDA and CDR2 SQIVND (reference sequence). This CDR3 contains 19 residues. V lost 5 bases and J lost 2; bases outside the gene matches: 10.

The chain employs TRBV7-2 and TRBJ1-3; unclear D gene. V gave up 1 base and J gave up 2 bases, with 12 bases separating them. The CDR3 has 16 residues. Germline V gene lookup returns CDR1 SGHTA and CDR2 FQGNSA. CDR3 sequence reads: CASSLDPNRAGNTIYF. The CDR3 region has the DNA TGTGCCAGCAGCTTAGACCCGAACAGAGCTGGAAACACCATATATTTT.

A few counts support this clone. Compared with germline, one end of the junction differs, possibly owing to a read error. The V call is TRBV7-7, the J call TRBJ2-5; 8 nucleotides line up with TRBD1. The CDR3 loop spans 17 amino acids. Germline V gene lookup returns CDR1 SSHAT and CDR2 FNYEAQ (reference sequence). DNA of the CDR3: TGTGCTAGCAGCTTATACCAGGGACAGGAAAACCGAGAGACCCAGTACTTC. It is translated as CASSLYQGQENRETQYF.

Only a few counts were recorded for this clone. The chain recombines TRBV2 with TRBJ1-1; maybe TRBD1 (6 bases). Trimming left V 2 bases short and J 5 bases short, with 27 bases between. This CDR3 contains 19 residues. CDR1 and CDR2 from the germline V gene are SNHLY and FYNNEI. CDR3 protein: CASSEWLVYRVWRNTEAFF. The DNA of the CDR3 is TGTGCCAGCAGTGAATGGTTGGTTTACAGGGTGTGGAGAAATACTGAAGCTTTCTTT.

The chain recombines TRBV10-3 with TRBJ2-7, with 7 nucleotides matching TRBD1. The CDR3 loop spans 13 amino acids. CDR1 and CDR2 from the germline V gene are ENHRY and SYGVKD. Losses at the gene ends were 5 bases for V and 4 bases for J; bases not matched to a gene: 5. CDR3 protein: CAISSGQKYEQYF. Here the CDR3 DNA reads TGTGCCATCAGTTCGGGACAGAAATACGAGCAGTACTTC.

The CDR3 DNA reads TGTGCCAGCAGAGCCCAGGGAGGTCAGCCCCAGCATTTT. As protein: CASRAQGGQPQHF. The genes are TRBV6-5 and TRBJ1-5; D possibly corresponds to TRBD1 (5 bases). Trimming took off 6 bases at V and 6 bases at J, with 12 bases between the two ends. Germline CDR1 is MNHEY and CDR2 is SVGAGI. This CDR3 is built from 13 residues.

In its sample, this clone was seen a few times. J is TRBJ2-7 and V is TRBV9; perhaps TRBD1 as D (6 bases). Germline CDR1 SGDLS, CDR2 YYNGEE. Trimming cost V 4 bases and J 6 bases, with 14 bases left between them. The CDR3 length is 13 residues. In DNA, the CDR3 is TGTGCCAGCAGCCCCCAGGGGAACGGCGAGCAGTACTTC. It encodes CASSPQGNGEQYF.

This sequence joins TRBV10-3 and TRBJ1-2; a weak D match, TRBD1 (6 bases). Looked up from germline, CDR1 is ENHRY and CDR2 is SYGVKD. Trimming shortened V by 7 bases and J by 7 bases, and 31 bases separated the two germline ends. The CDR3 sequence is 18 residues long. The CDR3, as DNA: TGTGCCATCACCAAAACCACCATAGTAAGACAGGACCCCCGTGGCTACACCTTC. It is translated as CAITKTTIVRQDPRGYTF.

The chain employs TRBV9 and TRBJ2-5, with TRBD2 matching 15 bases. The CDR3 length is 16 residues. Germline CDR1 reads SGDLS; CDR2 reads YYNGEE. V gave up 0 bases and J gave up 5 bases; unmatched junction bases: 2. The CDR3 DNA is TGTGCCAGCAGCGTAGGGACTAGCGGGGGGGCGGAGACCCAGTACTTC. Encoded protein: CASSVGTSGGAETQYF.

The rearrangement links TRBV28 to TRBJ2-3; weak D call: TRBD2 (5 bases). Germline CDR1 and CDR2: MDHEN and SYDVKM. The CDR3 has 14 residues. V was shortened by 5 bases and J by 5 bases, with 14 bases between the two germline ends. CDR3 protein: CASSPWGVGDTQYF. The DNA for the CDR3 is TGTGCCAGCAGTCCCTGGGGAGTGGGAGATACGCAGTATTTT.

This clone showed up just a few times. The CDR3 DNA reads TGTGCCAGCAGCCAGGCACTAGCTGCTAGCACAGATACGCAGTATTTT. Its translation: CASSQALAASTDTQYF. The chain has TRBV14 and TRBJ2-3, with D perhaps matching TRBD2 (6 bases). CDR1 SGHDN and CDR2 FVKESK come from the germline V gene. Trimming took 3 bases from V and 0 from J, leaving 13 bases between them. This CDR3 comprises 16 residues.

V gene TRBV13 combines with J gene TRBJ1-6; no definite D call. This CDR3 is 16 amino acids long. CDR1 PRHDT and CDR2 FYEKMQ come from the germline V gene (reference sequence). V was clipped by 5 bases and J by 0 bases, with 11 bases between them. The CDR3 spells CASSRRVSSYNSPLHF. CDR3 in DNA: TGTGCCAGCAGCCGGAGGGTCAGCTCCTATAATTCACCCCTCCACTTT.

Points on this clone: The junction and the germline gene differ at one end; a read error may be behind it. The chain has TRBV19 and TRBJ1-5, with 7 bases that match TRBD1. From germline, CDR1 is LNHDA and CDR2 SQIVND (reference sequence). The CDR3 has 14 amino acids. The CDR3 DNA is TGTGCCAGTACCCAGACAGGGCGAGGTCAGCCCCAGCGTTTT. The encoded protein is CASTQTGRGQPQRF. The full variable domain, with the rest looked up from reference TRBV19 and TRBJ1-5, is DGGITQSPKYLFRKEGQNVTLSCEQNLNHDAMYWYRQDPGQGLRLIYYSQIVNDFQKGDIAEGYSVSREKKESFPLTVTSAQKNPTAFYLCASTQTGRGQPQRFGDGTRLSIL.

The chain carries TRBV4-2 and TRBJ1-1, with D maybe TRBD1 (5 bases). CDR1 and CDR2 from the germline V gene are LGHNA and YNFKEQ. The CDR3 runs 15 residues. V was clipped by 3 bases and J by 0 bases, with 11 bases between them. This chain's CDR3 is CASSHQTAMNTEAFF. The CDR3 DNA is TGTGCCAGCAGCCACCAGACAGCGATGAACACTGAAGCTTTCTTT.

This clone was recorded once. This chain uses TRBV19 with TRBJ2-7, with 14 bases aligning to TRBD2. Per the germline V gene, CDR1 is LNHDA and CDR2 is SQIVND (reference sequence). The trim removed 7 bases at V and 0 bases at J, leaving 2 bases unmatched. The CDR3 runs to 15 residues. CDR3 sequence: CASKTSGGASYEQYF. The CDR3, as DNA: TGTGCCAGTAAGACTAGCGGGGGGGCCTCCTACGAGCAGTACTTC.

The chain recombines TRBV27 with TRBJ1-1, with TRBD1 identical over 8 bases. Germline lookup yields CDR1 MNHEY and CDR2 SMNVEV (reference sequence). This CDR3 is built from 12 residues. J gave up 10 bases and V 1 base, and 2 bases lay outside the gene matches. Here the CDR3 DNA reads TGTGCCAGCAGTTTATTTGGACAGGGAGCTTTCTTT. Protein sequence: CASSLFGQGAFF.

CDR3 region: CASSLRAGLTPDLFF. The CDR3 bases are TGTGCCAGCAGCTTACGCGCAGGGCTAACCCCTGACCTGTTTTTT. This chain joins TRBV7-8 and TRBJ1-4; D is perhaps TRBD1 (5 bases). Germline CDR1 and CDR2: SGHVS and FQNEAQ. The CDR3 is 15 amino acids. Trimming pared 2 bases from V and 14 bases from J, leaving 21 bases between. Full variable domain (remainder filled in from reference TRBV7-8 and TRBJ1-4): GAGVSQSPRYKVAKRGQDVALRCDPISGHVSLFWYQQALGQGPEFLTYFQNEAQLDKSGLPSDRFFAERPEGSVSTLKIQRTQQEDSAVYLCASSLRAGLTPDLFFGSGTQLSVL.

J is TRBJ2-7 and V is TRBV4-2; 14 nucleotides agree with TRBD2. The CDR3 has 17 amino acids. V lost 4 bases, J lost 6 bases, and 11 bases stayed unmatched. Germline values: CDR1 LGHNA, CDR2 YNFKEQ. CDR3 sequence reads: CASSLQGTSGSPREQYF. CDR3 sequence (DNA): TGTGCCAGCAGCCTCCAAGGGACTAGCGGGAGTCCCCGCGAGCAGTACTTC.